A single sample is the source of the 11 T cell receptor beta chains below, sequenced in a study of spatial heterogeneity in lung cancer. Time point in this sample: sample taken at primary tumor resection. Unsorted whole RNA of tumor, nontumor lung or frozen PBMC was sequenced. TCRdb ran MiXCR on the 5' RACE reads and lists one entry per CDR3 protein. The profile shows roughly 48,000 distinct CDR3 sequences, approximately 12% of them singletons. This material consisted of PBMCs, taken at surgery. The receptors were sampled from a female donor with early-stage non-small cell lung cancer.

The CDR3 sequence: CASRTLAGGPDTQYF. Here the CDR3 DNA reads TGCGCCAGCAGGACCCTAGCGGGGGGGCCAGATACGCAGTATTTT. The chain employs TRBV5-1 and TRBJ2-3, with 12 bases lining up with TRBD2. CDR3 length equals 15 residues. The ends lost 5 bases at V and 4 bases at J; junction bases unmatched: 5. The germline gives CDR1 SGHRS, CDR2 YFSETQ.

The V gene is TRBV19, the J gene TRBJ2-1; the D gene is possibly TRBD2 (6 bases). The CDR3 covers 13 residues. Per germline, CDR1 LNHDA and CDR2 SQIVND (reference sequence). V lost 5 bases and J 6 bases, leaving 11 bases between the germline ends. This CDR3 is CASSPRGFNEQFF. The CDR3 DNA reads as TGTGCCAGTAGTCCACGGGGGTTCAATGAGCAGTTCTTC.

Many counts were recorded for this clonotype. This sequence joins TRBV14 and TRBJ2-1; unclear D gene. CDR3 length: 14 residues. Per the germline V gene, CDR1 is SGHDN and CDR2 is FVKESK. The ends were cut back, 0 bases at V and 7 bases at J, with 10 bases in the middle. CDR3 sequence reads: CASSQDHPGNEQFF. CDR3 sequence (DNA): TGTGCCAGCAGCCAAGATCATCCTGGGAATGAGCAGTTCTTC. The whole variable domain, filled in from reference TRBV14 and TRBJ2-1, reads EAGVTQFPSHSVIEKGQTVTLRCDPISGHDNLYWYRRVMGKEIKFLLHFVKESKQDESGMPNNRFLAERTGGTYSTLKVQPAELEDSGVYFCASSQDHPGNEQFFGPGTRLTVL.

This clonotype was seen at least ten times. This sequence joins TRBV20-1 and TRBJ1-1, with D perhaps matching TRBD1 (5 bases). V was clipped by 5 bases and J by 3 bases, with 16 bases between them. The CDR3 covers 14 residues. Germline V lookup: CDR1 DFQATT, CDR2 SNEGSKA (reference sequence). DNA for the CDR3: TGCAGTGCTTCAGTGGAGGGGCGGGACACTGAAGCTTTCTTT. It codes for CSASVEGRDTEAFF.

This rearrangement joins TRBV27 to TRBJ2-1, with D perhaps TRBD2 (5 bases). V shed 6 bases and J shed 9 bases, with 18 bases lying between them. The CDR3 sequence is 14 residues long. CDR1 and CDR2 from the germline V gene are MNHEY and SMNVEV (reference sequence). CDR3 in amino acids: CASSLSGIWSEQFF. Written as DNA, the CDR3 is TGTGCCAGCAGCCTATCGGGAATCTGGAGTGAGCAGTTCTTC.

The rearrangement joins TRBV7-7 to TRBJ2-5; 9 bases map to TRBD1. V trimming: 4 bases; J trimming: 7 bases; junction bases outside the gene matches: 10. CDR1 is SSHAT, CDR2 FNYEAQ, per germline (reference sequence). The CDR3 loop spans 15 amino acids. The CDR3 DNA is TGTGCCAGCAGCTCAACAACAGGGGGCTGGGGGACCCAGTACTTC. Translating it yields CASSSTTGGWGTQYF.

This chain links TRBV29-1 with TRBJ2-2, with D possibly matching TRBD1 (5 bases). Germline V gene sequence: CDR1 SQVTM, CDR2 ANQGSEA. V was clipped by 7 bases and J by 2 bases, with 8 bases between them. CDR3 length: 12 amino acids. In DNA form, the CDR3 reads TGCAGCGGGCAGGGAAACACCGGGGAGCTGTTTTTT. As protein: CSGQGNTGELFF.

This rearrangement joins TRBV7-9 to TRBJ2-7, with D uncertain. The CDR3 is made up of 12 amino acids. V gave up 5 bases and J gave up 3 bases, with 8 bases separating them. Per the germline V gene, CDR1 is SEHNR and CDR2 is FQNEAQ (reference sequence). CDR3 sequence: CASSQQYYEQYF. In DNA form, the CDR3 reads TGTGCCAGCAGCCAGCAGTACTACGAGCAGTACTTC.

This chain uses TRBV29-1 with TRBJ2-2; 8 nucleotides agree with TRBD2. Trimming cost V 0 bases and J 4 bases; bases outside gene matches: 4. CDR3 length: 15 amino acids. Germline CDR1 is SQVTM and CDR2 is ANQGSEA. CDR3 nucleotide sequence: TGCAGCGTTGAAGATCGGGGGGGGGGCACCGGGGAGCTGTTTTTT. Amino acid sequence: CSVEDRGGGTGELFF.

The chain links TRBV12-3 or TRBV12-4 to TRBJ2-1; 12 bases fit TRBD2. The CDR3 sequence is 13 residues long. V dropped 5 bases and J dropped 7; count of bases not matched to a gene: 0. In DNA, the CDR3 is TGTGCCAGCAGTGGACTAGCGGGGAATGAGCAGTTCTTC. It specifies CASSGLAGNEQFF.

This clonotype has just a few counts. The rearrangement uses TRBV24-1 and TRBJ2-2; D is perhaps TRBD2 (6 bases). Germline CDR1 KGHDR, CDR2 SFDVKD. The germline V and J ends were trimmed by 3 bases and 5 bases, with 12 bases remaining between them. The CDR3 is made up of 15 amino acids. In nucleotides, the CDR3 is TGTGCCACCAGTGATCCGGGACTCGAGACCGGGGAGCTGTTTTTT. As protein: CATSDPGLETGELFF.